This is a list of T cell receptor beta chains from one sample in a study of PD-L1 blockade in urothelial cancer. Method: immunoSEQ multiplex PCR; TCRdb's copy keeps in-frame clones and lacks some. The sample lists 90,000 or so clones; about 89% were seen once. The specimen comprised PBMCs, sampled around atezolizumab (anti-PD-L1) treatment. The receptors here all came from a woman of 80 years or more with urothelial cancer. The CDR3 runs from the conserved cysteine through the conserved F or W. Fields, in order: clone size, J gene, V gene, D gene, CDR3 protein, CDR3 DNA. The D gene is left open where the match is weak. The size entry is marked missing in some rows and otherwise reads once, few, many or a size class.

size: medium-sized
J: TRBJ2-2
V: TRBV13
D: TRBD2
CDR3: CASSDVGRAGELFF
DNA: TGTGCCAGCAGCGATGTAGGGAGGGCCGGGGAGCTGTTTTTT

size: NA
J: TRBJ1-5
V: TRBV5-1
D: NA
CDR3: CASSLAGVSNQPQHF
DNA: TGCGCCAGCAGCTTGGCGGGGGTAAGCAATCAGCCCCAGCATTTT

size: NA
J: TRBJ1-1
V: TRBV29-1
D: NA
CDR3: CSVHRHSTEAFF
DNA: TGCAGCGTTCACCGACACAGCACTGAAGCTTTCTTT

size: NA
J: TRBJ1-1
V: TRBV29-1
D: NA
CDR3: CSVGTFEKSEAFF
DNA: TGCAGCGTTGGGACATTCGAGAAATCTGAGGCTTTCTTT

size: few
J: TRBJ2-5
V: TRBV7-7
D: TRBD2
CDR3: CASSPTSGRTETQYF
DNA: TGTGCCAGCAGCCCGACTAGCGGGAGAACGGAGACCCAGTACTTC

size: NA
J: TRBJ2-1
V: TRBV19
D: TRBD2
CDR3: CASSGRPFSVSGRSVDGYNEQFF
DNA: TGTGCCAGTAGCGGCCGGCCTTTCTCCGTAAGCGGGAGGTCGGTGGATGGTTACAATGAGCAGTTCTTC

size: NA
J: TRBJ2-2
V: TRBV2
D: TRBD1
CDR3: CASSQDRAINTGELFF
DNA: TGTGCCAGCAGCCAAGACAGGGCGATAAACACCGGGGAGCTGTTTTTT

size: NA
J: TRBJ2-1
V: TRBV7-6
D: TRBD1
CDR3: CASSLSDRGEQFF
DNA: TGTGCCAGCAGCTTATCGGACAGGGGTGAGCAGTTCTTC

size: NA
J: TRBJ2-1
V: TRBV2
D: NA
CDR3: CAGQSWDRQDYNEQFF
DNA: TGTGCCGGACAGTCTTGGGACCGTCAGGATTACAATGAGCAGTTCTTC

size: NA
J: TRBJ2-3
V: TRBV4-2
D: NA
CDR3: CASSRGGPTDTQYF
DNA: TGTGCCAGCAGCCGCGGCGGGCCTACAGATACGCAGTATTTT

size: NA
J: TRBJ2-7
V: TRBV29-1
D: NA
CDR3: CSVDQGRRPYF
DNA: TGCAGCGTTGATCAGGGTCGGCGTCCGTACTTC

size: NA
J: TRBJ2-7
V: TRBV5-1
D: NA
CDR3: CASSLAAGNLYEQYF
DNA: TGCGCCAGCAGCTTGGCGGCGGGAAACTTATACGAGCAGTACTTC

size: NA
J: TRBJ2-7
V: TRBV7-2
D: NA
CDR3: CASSPKGIPPRTYEQYF
DNA: TGTGCCAGCAGCCCCAAGGGGATCCCGCCGCGGACCTACGAGCAGTACTTC

size: NA
J: TRBJ1-1
V: TRBV19
D: NA
CDR3: CASRILGMNTEAFF
DNA: TGTGCCAGTAGAATACTGGGCATGAACACTGAAGCTTTCTTT

size: NA
J: TRBJ2-7
V: TRBV11-1
D: TRBD1
CDR3: CASSLSQGGSYEQYF
DNA: TGTGCCAGCAGCTTATCACAGGGGGGCTCCTACGAGCAGTACTTC

size: NA
J: TRBJ2-3
V: TRBV5-1
D: NA
CDR3: CASSLGQALSTDTQYF
DNA: TGCGCCAGCAGCTTGGGCCAGGCCCTAAGCACAGATACGCAGTATTTT

size: NA
J: TRBJ2-2
V: TRBV2
D: NA
CDR3: CASSERWASELFF
DNA: TGTGCCAGCAGTGAACGGTGGGCTTCAGAGCTGTTTTTT

size: NA
J: TRBJ1-4
V: TRBV4-1
D: NA
CDR3: CASSQVSQGNEKLFF
DNA: TGCGCCAGCAGCCAAGTGTCCCAGGGCAATGAAAAACTGTTTTTT

size: NA
J: TRBJ1-1
V: TRBV15
D: NA
CDR3: CATSSAVSTEAFF
DNA: TGTGCCACCAGCAGTGCAGTCAGCACTGAAGCTTTCTTT

size: NA
J: TRBJ1-1
V: TRBV18
D: TRBD1
CDR3: CASSPPNRGGTNTEAFF
DNA: TGTGCCAGCTCACCGCCAAACAGGGGGGGGACGAACACTGAAGCTTTCTTT

size: once
J: TRBJ1-1
V: TRBV7-9
D: NA
CDR3: CASSLASSGAEAFF
DNA: TGTGCCAGCAGCTTAGCATCCTCGGGGGCTGAAGCTTTCTTT

size: once
J: TRBJ1-4
V: TRBV6-1
D: NA
CDR3: CASSATRQPNEKLFF
DNA: TGTGCCAGCAGTGCAACCCGACAGCCTAATGAAAAACTGTTTTTT

size: NA
J: TRBJ2-1
V: TRBV7-3
D: NA
CDR3: CASSLRGASVYNEQFF
DNA: TGTGCCAGCAGCTTAAGGGGCGCTAGCGTGTACAATGAGCAGTTCTTC

size: NA
J: TRBJ2-7
V: TRBV30
D: TRBD1
CDR3: CAWDSRGQGYF
DNA: TGTGCCTGGGACAGCCGGGGACAGGGCTACTTC

size: NA
J: TRBJ2-7
V: TRBV27
D: TRBD2
CDR3: CASSFGGRAGYNEQYF
DNA: TGTGCCAGCAGTTTTGGCGGGAGGGCCGGATATAACGAGCAGTACTTC

size: NA
J: TRBJ2-3
V: TRBV30
D: TRBD2
CDR3: CAWAGTSGLNTQYF
DNA: TGTGCCTGGGCCGGGACTAGCGGGTTAAATACGCAGTATTTT

size: NA
J: TRBJ1-4
V: TRBV9
D: NA
CDR3: CASSVARGDNEKLFF
DNA: TGTGCCAGCAGCGTAGCTCGGGGGGATAATGAAAAACTGTTTTTT

size: NA
J: TRBJ1-1
V: TRBV9
D: TRBD1
CDR3: CASSPVGGGRTEAFF
DNA: TGTGCCAGCAGCCCAGTCGGAGGGGGCAGGACTGAAGCTTTCTTT

size: NA
J: TRBJ1-1
V: TRBV13
D: NA
CDR3: CASRLNLNTEAFF
DNA: TGTGCCAGCAGACTCAACTTGAACACTGAAGCTTTCTTT

size: NA
J: TRBJ2-1
V: TRBV19
D: NA
CDR3: CASSFRVSNEQFF
DNA: TGTGCCAGTAGTTTCAGGGTGTCCAATGAGCAGTTCTTC

size: NA
J: TRBJ1-2
V: TRBV19
D: TRBD1
CDR3: CASSPGQGEGYTF
DNA: TGTGCCAGTAGCCCTGGACAGGGAGAAGGCTACACCTTC

size: once
J: TRBJ2-7
V: TRBV9
D: NA
CDR3: CASSAATTGVYEQYF
DNA: TGTGCCAGCAGCGCCGCAACTACGGGGGTCTACGAGCAGTACTTC

size: NA
J: TRBJ1-1
V: TRBV28
D: NA
CDR3: CASKNGQYTEAFF
DNA: TGTGCCAGCAAAAACGGACAGTACACTGAAGCTTTCTTT

size: NA
J: TRBJ2-7
V: TRBV2
D: NA
CDR3: CASKRSSYEQYF
DNA: TGTGCCAGCAAACGTAGCTCCTACGAGCAGTACTTC

size: NA
J: TRBJ2-7
V: TRBV10-1
D: NA
CDR3: CASRPQGPTDEQYF
DNA: TGCGCCAGCAGGCCTCAGGGGCCCACCGACGAGCAGTACTTC

size: once
J: TRBJ2-7
V: TRBV7-3
D: TRBD2
CDR3: CASSLFAGDTYEQYF
DNA: TGTGCCAGCAGCTTATTCGCGGGAGACACCTACGAGCAGTACTTC

size: NA
J: TRBJ1-4
V: TRBV5-1
D: TRBD1
CDR3: CASSRGGTGSEKLFF
DNA: TGCGCCAGCAGCCGAGGGGGGACAGGGAGTGAAAAACTGTTTTTT

size: once
J: TRBJ1-5
V: TRBV6-1
D: NA
CDR3: CASSEAREGGPQHF
DNA: TGTGCCAGCAGTGAAGCGCGCGAGGGCGGACCCCAGCATTTT

size: NA
J: TRBJ2-2
V: TRBV7-3
D: NA
CDR3: CASSRGPLGHPQGTGELFF
DNA: TGTGCCAGCAGCAGGGGTCCTTTGGGACACCCTCAGGGCACCGGGGAGCTGTTTTTT

size: NA
J: TRBJ1-2
V: TRBV19
D: NA
CDR3: CASSIGSPGINNGYTF
DNA: TGTGCCAGTAGTATCGGATCGCCAGGGATAAACAATGGCTACACCTTC

size: NA
J: TRBJ2-7
V: TRBV7-6
D: NA
CDR3: CASSLAFGGARPYEQYF
DNA: TGTGCCAGCAGCTTAGCGTTTGGGGGGGCCCGCCCCTACGAGCAGTACTTC

size: few
J: TRBJ1-2
V: TRBV4-2
D: NA
CDR3: CASSQLGPGFDGYTF
DNA: TGTGCCAGCAGCCAACTTGGCCCAGGGTTCGATGGCTACACCTTC

size: NA
J: TRBJ2-6
V: TRBV27
D: NA
CDR3: CASRLRVAGANVLTF
DNA: TGTGCCAGCAGGCTCAGGGTGGCTGGGGCCAACGTCCTGACTTTC

size: few
J: TRBJ1-2
V: TRBV28
D: TRBD1
CDR3: CASSSTGIYGYTF
DNA: TGTGCCAGCAGTTCGACAGGGATCTATGGCTACACCTTC

size: once
J: TRBJ1-1
V: TRBV18
D: NA
CDR3: CASSPRGRGGTEAFF
DNA: TGTGCCAGCTCTCCACGAGGGCGGGGGGGGACTGAAGCTTTCTTT

size: NA
J: TRBJ2-6
V: TRBV28
D: NA
CDR3: CASSGAPGANVLTF
DNA: TGTGCCAGCAGTGGGGCGCCTGGGGCCAACGTCCTGACTTTC

size: NA
J: TRBJ2-7
V: TRBV10-1
D: TRBD2
CDR3: CASNRRTSSYEQYF
DNA: TGCGCCAGCAACCGGAGGACTAGCTCCTACGAGCAGTACTTC

size: NA
J: TRBJ2-7
V: TRBV9
D: NA
CDR3: CASSERDNTVGEQYF
DNA: TGTGCCAGCAGCGAAAGGGACAACACCGTTGGGGAGCAGTACTTC

size: NA
J: TRBJ2-3
V: TRBV19
D: NA
CDR3: CASSILPGGLRDTQYF
DNA: TGTGCCAGTAGTATCCTCCCAGGGGGGTTAAGAGATACGCAGTATTTT

size: NA
J: TRBJ1-2
V: TRBV28
D: NA
CDR3: CATPSSGAYGYTF
DNA: TGTGCCACCCCGTCATCGGGTGCCTATGGCTACACCTTC

size: NA
J: TRBJ2-1
V: TRBV7-6
D: NA
CDR3: CASSLAGQSYNEQFF
DNA: TGTGCCAGCAGCTTGGCGGGGCAGTCGTACAATGAGCAGTTCTTC

size: NA
J: TRBJ1-1
V: TRBV9
D: TRBD1
CDR3: CASSDSGGLNTEAFF
DNA: TGTGCCAGCAGCGATTCAGGGGGGTTGAACACTGAAGCTTTCTTT

size: NA
J: TRBJ2-5
V: TRBV7-2
D: TRBD1
CDR3: CASSDNRGGETQYF
DNA: TGTGCCAGCAGCGATAACAGGGGTGGGGAGACCCAGTACTTC

size: few
J: TRBJ1-2
V: TRBV5-1
D: TRBD1
CDR3: CASSLIQGAGGYTF
DNA: TGCGCCAGCAGCTTGATACAGGGGGCAGGTGGCTACACCTTC

size: NA
J: TRBJ1-5
V: TRBV9
D: NA
CDR3: CASSAGQGRQPQHF
DNA: TGTGCCAGCAGCGCGGGACAAGGACGGCAGCCCCAGCATTTT

size: NA
J: TRBJ1-3
V: TRBV6-5
D: TRBD1
CDR3: CASSYDRAHSGNTIYF
DNA: TGTGCCAGCAGTTACGACAGGGCCCACTCTGGAAACACCATATATTTT

size: NA
J: TRBJ1-3
V: TRBV28
D: NA
CDR3: CASSLLGRVSGNTIYF
DNA: TGTGCCAGCAGTTTATTGGGCAGGGTCTCTGGAAACACCATATATTTT